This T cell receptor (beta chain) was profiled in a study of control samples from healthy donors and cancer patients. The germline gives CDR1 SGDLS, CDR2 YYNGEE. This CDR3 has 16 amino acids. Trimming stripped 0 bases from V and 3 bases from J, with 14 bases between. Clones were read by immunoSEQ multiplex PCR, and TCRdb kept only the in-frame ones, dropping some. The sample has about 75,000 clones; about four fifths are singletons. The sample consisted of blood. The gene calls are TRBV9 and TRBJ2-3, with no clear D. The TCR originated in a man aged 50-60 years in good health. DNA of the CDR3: TGTGCCAGCAGCGTAGGTCTAGGATCTACAACAGATACGCAGTATTTT. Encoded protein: CASSVGLGSTTDTQYF.